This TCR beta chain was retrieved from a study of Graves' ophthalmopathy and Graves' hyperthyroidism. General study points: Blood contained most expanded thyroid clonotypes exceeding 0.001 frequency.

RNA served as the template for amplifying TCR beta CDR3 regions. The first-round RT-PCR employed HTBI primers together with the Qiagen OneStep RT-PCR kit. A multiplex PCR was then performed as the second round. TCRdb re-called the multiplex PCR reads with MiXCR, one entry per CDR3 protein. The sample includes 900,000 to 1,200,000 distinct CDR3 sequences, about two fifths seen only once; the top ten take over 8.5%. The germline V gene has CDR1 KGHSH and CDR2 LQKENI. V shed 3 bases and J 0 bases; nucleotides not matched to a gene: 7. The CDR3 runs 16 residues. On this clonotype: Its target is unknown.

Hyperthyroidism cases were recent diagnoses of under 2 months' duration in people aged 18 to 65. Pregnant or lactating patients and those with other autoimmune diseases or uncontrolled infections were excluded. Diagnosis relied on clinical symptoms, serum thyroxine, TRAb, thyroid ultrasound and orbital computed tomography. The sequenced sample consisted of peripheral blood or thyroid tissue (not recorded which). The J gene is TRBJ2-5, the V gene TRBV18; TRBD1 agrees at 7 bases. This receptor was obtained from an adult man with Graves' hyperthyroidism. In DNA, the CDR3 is TGTGCCAGCTCACCGGTGAGGACAGGAAACCAAGAGACCCAGTACTTC. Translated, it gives CASSPVRTGNQETQYF.